This TCR beta chain was identified during a study of shared clonotypes between healthy human individuals. Germline CDR1 MDHEN, CDR2 SYDVKM. The length of the CDR3 is 15 residues. Trimming took 10 bases from V and 4 from J; bases not matched to a gene: 12. Assay: immunoSEQ multiplex PCR; the TCRdb copy retains only in-frame clones and omits some. The sample has hundreds of thousands of clones, roughly four fifths seen once; the top ten hold around 13%. The origin of this receptor is a middle-aged woman in good health. Some clones in this sample may be carry-over from other donors' samples. This sequence joins TRBV28 and TRBJ1-3; TRBD1 matches at 8 bases. Sequences were obtained from PBMCs. Here the CDR3 reads CATVGGQEFGNTIYF. CDR3 sequence (DNA): TGTGCCACCGTAGGGGGACAGGAGTTCGGAAACACCATATATTTT. The complete variable domain, with remaining parts taken from reference TRBV28 and TRBJ1-3, reads DVKVTQSSRYLVKRTGEKVFLECVQDMDHENMFWYRQDPGLGLRLIYFSYDVKMKEKGDIPEGYSVSREKKERFSLILESASTNQTSMYLCATVGGQEFGNTIYFGEGSWLTVV.